These T cell receptor beta chains were read from a single sample in a study of response to subunit inactivated influenza vaccine. MiXCR, applied by TCRdb to the RT-PCR reads, yields one record per CDR3 protein. This sample has 710,000 or so distinct CDR3 sequences, with approximately 14% found just once. The sequences come from PBMCs from blood, collected about 12 days after vaccination. Every receptor here comes from a man in his fifties or sixties who received an inactivated influenza vaccine. Both conserved end residues are part of each CDR3. Each record gives: CDR3 length, D gene, V gene, J gene, CDR3 protein. A D gene is named only where the DNA matches it firmly.

CDR3 length: 14; D gene: .; V gene: TRBV12-3/TRBV12-4; J gene: TRBJ2-3; CDR3 protein: CASSSQGSADTQYF
CDR3 length: 11; D gene: .; V gene: TRBV29-1; J gene: TRBJ1-1; CDR3 protein: CSVGEQYEAFF
CDR3 length: 14; D gene: TRBD2; V gene: TRBV20-1; J gene: TRBJ2-3; CDR3 protein: CSARTSGRTDTQYF
CDR3 length: 17; D gene: .; V gene: TRBV6-2/TRBV6-3; J gene: TRBJ2-6; CDR3 protein: CASSFLRGGAGANVLTF
CDR3 length: 13; D gene: .; V gene: TRBV7-2; J gene: TRBJ2-4; CDR3 protein: CASSSKAKNIQYF
CDR3 length: 16; D gene: .; V gene: TRBV4-3; J gene: TRBJ1-6; CDR3 protein: CASSQALGSKNSPLHF
CDR3 length: 14; D gene: TRBD2; V gene: TRBV4-3; J gene: TRBJ2-1; CDR3 protein: CASSLSGTDNEQFF
CDR3 length: 16; D gene: .; V gene: TRBV20-1; J gene: TRBJ1-4; CDR3 protein: CSARDGAGTASEKLFF
CDR3 length: 15; D gene: TRBD2; V gene: TRBV7-9; J gene: TRBJ2-1; CDR3 protein: CASSLLSGGAYEQFF
CDR3 length: 13; D gene: .; V gene: TRBV12-3/TRBV12-4; J gene: TRBJ1-2; CDR3 protein: CASSFSLPGGYTF
CDR3 length: 15; D gene: TRBD1; V gene: TRBV7-9; J gene: TRBJ2-1; CDR3 protein: CASSGSGQDYNEQFF
CDR3 length: 12; D gene: .; V gene: TRBV9; J gene: TRBJ2-2; CDR3 protein: CASSMNTGELFF
CDR3 length: 14; D gene: TRBD2; V gene: TRBV20-1; J gene: TRBJ2-1; CDR3 protein: CSARASGLYNEQFF
CDR3 length: 17; D gene: TRBD2; V gene: TRBV7-9; J gene: TRBJ2-3; CDR3 protein: CASSPYYGAGGPDTQYF
CDR3 length: 19; D gene: .; V gene: TRBV5-1; J gene: TRBJ1-3; CDR3 protein: CASSLRGETPVISGNTIYF
CDR3 length: 12; D gene: TRBD1; V gene: TRBV24-1; J gene: TRBJ2-2; CDR3 protein: CATGQGTGELFF